The present T cell receptor (beta chain) was sequenced within a study of cytomegalovirus exposure and HLA in healthy donors. Study context: There were some 380 genotyped donors. Of these, roughly 82% fell in the genetic ancestry cluster associated with self-reported Caucasian donors.

Germline V gene sequence: CDR1 SGHRS, CDR2 YFSETQ. The ends were cut back, 4 bases at V and 0 bases at J, with 22 bases in the middle. CDR3 length: 19 residues. PCR involved 60 Vbeta and 13 Jbeta primers. Data came from immunoSEQ multiplex PCR; TCRdb stores just in-frame clones and leaves some out. This repertoire includes 55,000 to 80,000 clones. This chain connects TRBV5-1 to TRBJ1-4; D is perhaps TRBD1 (6 bases). This clonotype was obtained from a man aged 40-49 years in good health and CMV-seronegative. Sequences were obtained from PBMCs. Here the CDR3 reads CASSPYPTGMRSTNEKLFF. The CDR3 nucleotides are TGCGCCAGCAGCCCATATCCCACAGGGATGAGGTCAACTAATGAAAAACTGTTTTTT.